These 24 T cell receptor beta chains were all obtained from the same sample, sequenced in a study of blood T cell repertoires in COVID-19. Generated by immunoSEQ multiplex PCR, the TCRdb table keeps only in-frame clones and is missing some. The repertoire holds 250,000 to 300,000 clones, with 80% to 95% as singletons. The sequencing sample was made of PBMCs or T cells enriched from blood (not recorded which). Receptors originate from a woman aged 25 to 39 who had recovered from COVID-19.

V usage is TRBV27 and J usage is TRBJ1-2, with D maybe TRBD1 (6 bases). The CDR3 extends over 15 amino acids. V was trimmed by 3 bases and J by 3 bases, leaving 14 bases between them. Germline CDR1 reads MNHEY; CDR2 reads SMNVEV (reference sequence). The chain's CDR3 is CASSFYREGDYGYTF. For the CDR3, the DNA is TGTGCCAGCAGTTTCTACAGGGAGGGGGACTATGGCTACACCTTC.

The chain employs TRBV9 and TRBJ2-3; 7 bases agree with TRBD2. The CDR3 covers 15 residues. Germline V gene lookup returns CDR1 SGDLS and CDR2 YYNGEE. V lost 6 bases, J lost 2 bases, and 9 bases stayed unmatched. The CDR3, as DNA: TGTGCCAGCACCCTAGCGGAGGGATACACAGATACGCAGTATTTT. It codes for CASTLAEGYTDTQYF.

The chain joins TRBV27 to TRBJ1-2; no definite D call. The CDR3 loop spans 14 amino acids. Trimming stripped 7 bases from V and 3 bases from J, with 15 bases between. Germline CDR1 and CDR2: MNHEY and SMNVEV (reference sequence). The CDR3 DNA sequence: TGTGCCAGCACCCAGACCGGGTCCCACTATGGCTACACCTTC. This gives the protein CASTQTGSHYGYTF.

This rearrangement joins TRBV9 to TRBJ2-1; D is possibly TRBD2 (6 bases). The CDR3 loop spans 13 amino acids. The germline V gene has CDR1 SGDLS and CDR2 YYNGEE. Trimming stripped 1 base from V and 12 bases from J, with 14 bases between. Here the CDR3 DNA reads TGTGCCAGCAGCGTAATTGATCGGGAGACGCAGTTCTTC. Encoded protein: CASSVIDRETQFF.

The chain is built from TRBV18 and TRBJ2-4, with D possibly matching TRBD2 (6 bases). Germline loops: CDR1 KGHSH, CDR2 LQKENI. The CDR3 has 14 residues. The V end was cut by 0 bases, the J end by 3 bases, with 6 bases between. This chain's CDR3 is CASSPPEGKNIQYF. The CDR3 coding sequence is TGTGCCAGCTCACCACCGGAGGGCAAAAACATTCAGTACTTC.

The chain recombines TRBV4-2 with TRBJ2-7, with 13 bases that match TRBD2. Looked up from germline, CDR1 is LGHNA and CDR2 is YNFKEQ. The V gene end was trimmed by 3 bases and the J gene end by 6 bases; junction bases not matched to a gene: 8. CDR3 length equals 16 residues. This CDR3 reads CASSHLGLAGVGEQYF. The CDR3 region has the DNA TGTGCCAGCAGCCACCTAGGACTAGCGGGAGTGGGCGAGCAGTACTTC.

The gene calls are TRBV7-9 and TRBJ2-5; the match to TRBD2 covers 8 bases. V gave up 1 base and J gave up 3 bases; unmatched junction bases: 10. This CDR3 region has 17 residues. Germline lookup yields CDR1 SEHNR and CDR2 FQNEAQ (reference sequence). The CDR3 protein is CASSLGISGTSKETQYF. The CDR3, as DNA: TGTGCCAGCAGCTTAGGGATTAGCGGGACTTCCAAAGAGACCCAGTACTTC.

The rearrangement uses TRBV7-2 and TRBJ2-3, with TRBD2 identical over 12 bases. Germline V gene lookup returns CDR1 SGHTA and CDR2 FQGNSA. The CDR3 consists of 17 residues. The ends lost 5 bases at V and 3 bases at J; junction bases unmatched: 9. The CDR3 DNA reads as TGTGCCAGCAGCCCACGGACTAGCGGGACGAGGACAGATACGCAGTATTTT. Translating gives CASSPRTSGTRTDTQYF. The full variable domain, completed using reference TRBV7-2 and TRBJ2-3, is GAGVSQSPSNKVTEKGKDVELRCDPISGHTALYWYRQSLGQGLEFLIYFQGNSAPDKSGLPSDRFSAERTGGSVSTLTIQRTQQEDSAVYLCASSPRTSGTRTDTQYFGPGTRLTVL.

The chain combines TRBV7-3 with TRBJ2-2; tentatively, D is TRBD2 (5 bases). V lost 0 bases and J 0 bases, leaving 17 bases between the germline ends. The CDR3 has 19 amino acids. Germline CDR1 and CDR2: SGHTA and FQGTGA. CDR3: CASSLTTSGTNPNTGELFF. The CDR3, as DNA: TGTGCCAGCAGCTTAACGACGAGCGGTACCAACCCGAACACCGGGGAGCTGTTTTTT.

The chain recombines TRBV18 with TRBJ2-7; tentatively, D is TRBD2 (5 bases). The length of the CDR3 is 17 residues. V lost 3 bases, J lost 3 bases, and 21 bases lay in between. Germline V gene data show CDR1 as KGHSH and CDR2 as LQKENI. The CDR3 DNA sequence: TGTGCCAGCTCACCGCCCCTGGGCTCGAGGGAGTTCTACGAGCAGTACTTC. Translated, it gives CASSPPLGSREFYEQYF.

The chain recombines TRBV5-8 with TRBJ1-4; no clear D. The CDR3 is 14 amino acids. Trimming stripped 0 bases from V and 9 bases from J, with 12 bases between. Germline V CDR1 and CDR2: SGHTS, YDEGEE. CDR3 sequence (DNA): TGTGCCAGCAGCTTGGTGAAGTCCGGGAAAAAACTGTTTTTT. Translating gives CASSLVKSGKKLFF.

V and J are TRBV19 and TRBJ1-5; the D is unclear. This CDR3 spans 13 amino acids. V was cut by 3 bases and J by 6 bases, with 9 bases left in between. Looked up from germline, CDR1 is LNHDA and CDR2 is SQIVND (reference sequence). CDR3 loop: CASSIGKGQPQHF. CDR3 bases: TGTGCCAGTAGTATCGGGAAGGGTCAGCCCCAGCATTTT.

This clone was found once. The rearrangement uses TRBV25-1 and TRBJ1-6; TRBD1 aligns across 7 bases. V lost 5 bases to trimming and J lost 4 bases; unmatched junction nucleotides: 2. This CDR3 spans 14 amino acids. Germline V gene lookup returns CDR1 MGHDK and CDR2 SYGVNS. CDR3: CASSRTGYNSPLHF. The CDR3 region has the DNA TGTGCCAGCAGTCGGACAGGATATAATTCACCCCTCCACTTT.

The chain joins TRBV9 to TRBJ1-1; 12 nucleotides line up with TRBD1. Germline trimming cut 2 bases from V and 5 bases from J; bases unmatched to any gene: 7. The CDR3 is made up of 16 amino acids. Germline V CDR1 and CDR2: SGDLS, YYNGEE. The CDR3 protein is CASSVGTGGGWTEAFF. Here the CDR3 DNA reads TGTGCCAGCAGCGTTGGGACAGGGGGCGGGTGGACTGAAGCTTTCTTT.

This clone was recorded many times. The rearrangement links TRBV7-2 to TRBJ2-7; no definite D call. CDR1 and CDR2 from the germline V gene are SGHTA and FQGNSA. Between the trimmed V and J ends, which lost 3 bases and 1 base, there was a span of 7 bases. CDR3 length: 13 residues. CDR3 in DNA: TGTGCCAGCAGCTTTAAGCCTTCCTACGAGCAGTACTTC. Translated, it gives CASSFKPSYEQYF.

V and J are TRBV23-1 and TRBJ1-5; a possible D gene is TRBD1 (5 bases). TRBV23-1 is given ORF status, its function remaining uncertain. The CDR3 covers 12 residues. Deletions cut 3 bases from V and 5 bases from J, with 5 bases between. DNA for the CDR3: TGCGCCAGCAGTCAGACAGATCAGCCCCAGCATTTT. This sequence encodes CASSQTDQPQHF.

The table lists this clone with a count of one. The rearrangement joins TRBV19 to TRBJ2-7; D is perhaps TRBD1 (6 bases). V lost 3 bases and J lost 3, with 9 bases in between. The length of the CDR3 is 13 residues. The germline V gene has CDR1 LNHDA and CDR2 SQIVND (reference sequence). CDR3: CASSIGRGYEQYF. The CDR3 region has the DNA TGTGCCAGTAGTATCGGCAGGGGCTACGAGCAGTACTTC.

This chain links TRBV18 with TRBJ2-2; 15 positions agree with TRBD2. This CDR3 is 18 amino acids long. V lost 3 bases to trimming and J lost 5 bases; unmatched junction nucleotides: 7. The germline gives CDR1 KGHSH, CDR2 LQKENI. CDR3 loop: CASSPPGLAGGGTGELFF. The CDR3 region has the DNA TGTGCCAGCTCACCCCCGGGACTAGCGGGAGGCGGAACCGGGGAGCTGTTTTTT. Combining the CDR3 with reference TRBV18 and TRBJ2-2 gives the whole variable domain NAGVMQNPRHLVRRRGQEARLRCSPMKGHSHVYWYRQLPEEGLKFMVYLQKENIIDESGMPKERFSAEFPKEGPSILRIQQVVRGDSAAYFCASSPPGLAGGGTGELFFGEGSRLTVL.

The chain has TRBV28 and TRBJ1-5, with 7 bases fitting TRBD1. This CDR3 has 16 residues. Unmatched junction bases numbered 4, after V lost 2 bases and J lost 0 bases. Looked up from germline, CDR1 is MDHEN and CDR2 is SYDVKM. DNA of the CDR3: TGTGCCAGCAGTTTACTGGGACAGACTAGCAATCAGCCCCAGCATTTT. Encoded protein: CASSLLGQTSNQPQHF.

The chain employs TRBV23-1 and TRBJ2-7, with unresolved D. TRBV23-1 is an open reading frame, and its role is uncertain. This CDR3 comprises 13 residues. Trimming pared 6 bases from V and 0 bases from J, leaving 9 bases between. The chain's CDR3 is CASSPSDSYEQYF. In DNA form, the CDR3 reads TGCGCCAGCAGCCCGTCAGACTCCTACGAGCAGTACTTC.

The CDR3 loop is CASTPGQGYNTIYF. CDR3 nucleotide sequence: TGTGCCAGCACCCCGGGACAGGGGTATAACACCATATATTTT. The chain recombines TRBV6-5 with TRBJ1-3; 10 nucleotides agree with TRBD1. V was clipped by 7 bases and J by 7 bases; unmatched bases: 7. Germline V gene lookup returns CDR1 MNHEY and CDR2 SVGAGI. The CDR3 length is 14 residues.

V and J are TRBV3-1 (or the pseudogene TRBV3-2) and TRBJ2-7; 15 bases are shared with TRBD2. J lost 5 bases, V lost 2 bases, and 13 bases had no gene match. Germline V gene data show CDR1 as LGHDT and CDR2 as YNNKEL (reference sequence). This CDR3 is 19 amino acids long. This CDR3 reads CASSQSGRGTSGRYDEQYF. As DNA, the CDR3 is TGTGCCAGCAGCCAATCAGGGCGGGGGACTAGCGGGAGGTACGACGAGCAGTACTTC.

This clone came up a few times. This chain connects TRBV11-2 to TRBJ1-3; D gene unclear. This CDR3 is built from 18 residues. V was cut by 5 bases and J by 0 bases, with 20 bases left in between. In germline, CDR1 is SGHAT, CDR2 FQNNGV. The DNA of the CDR3 is TGTGCCAGCAGCGAACGCGCCTGGGCCGAGTTCTCTGGAAACACCATATATTTT. Its translation is CASSERAWAEFSGNTIYF.

The chain's CDR3 is CATSAKTSGTTTTYNEQFF. The CDR3 DNA is TGTGCCACCAGTGCCAAGACTAGCGGAACAACTACGACCTACAATGAGCAGTTCTTC. The chain is built from TRBV24-1 and TRBJ2-1; 9 bases line up with TRBD2. J was trimmed by 2 bases and V by 5 bases; bases with no gene match: 15. The CDR3 runs 19 residues. Germline assignment: CDR1 KGHDR and CDR2 SFDVKD.